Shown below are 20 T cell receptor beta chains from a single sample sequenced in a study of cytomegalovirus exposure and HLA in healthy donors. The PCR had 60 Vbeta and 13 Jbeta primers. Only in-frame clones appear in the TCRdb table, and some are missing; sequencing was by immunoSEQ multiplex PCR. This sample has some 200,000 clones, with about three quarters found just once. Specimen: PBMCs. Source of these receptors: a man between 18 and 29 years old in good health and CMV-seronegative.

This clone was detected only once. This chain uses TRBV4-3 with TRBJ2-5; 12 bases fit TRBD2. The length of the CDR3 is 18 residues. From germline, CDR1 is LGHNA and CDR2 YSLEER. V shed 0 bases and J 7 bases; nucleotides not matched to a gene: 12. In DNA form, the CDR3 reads TGCGCCAGCAGCCAAGAGGCTCTAGCGGGAGGGGGGCCACGGACCCAGTACTTC. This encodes CASSQEALAGGGPRTQYF.

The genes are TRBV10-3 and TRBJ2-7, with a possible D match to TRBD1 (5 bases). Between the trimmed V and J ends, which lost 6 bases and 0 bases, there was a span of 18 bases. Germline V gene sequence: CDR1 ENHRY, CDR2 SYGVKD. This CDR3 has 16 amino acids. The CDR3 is CAIRPDRASLSYEQYF. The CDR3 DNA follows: TGTGCCATCAGACCCGACAGAGCATCCCTCTCCTACGAGCAGTACTTC.

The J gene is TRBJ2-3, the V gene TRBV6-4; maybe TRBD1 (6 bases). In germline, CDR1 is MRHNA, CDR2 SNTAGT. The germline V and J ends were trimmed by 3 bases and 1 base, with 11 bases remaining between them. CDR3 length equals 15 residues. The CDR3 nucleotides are TGTGCCAGCAGTGAACAGGGTCAACGCACAGATACGCAGTATTTT. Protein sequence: CASSEQGQRTDTQYF.

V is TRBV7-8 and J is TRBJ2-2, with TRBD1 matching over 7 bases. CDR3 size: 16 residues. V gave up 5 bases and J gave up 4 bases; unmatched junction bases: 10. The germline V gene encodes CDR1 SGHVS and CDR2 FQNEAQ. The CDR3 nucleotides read TGTGCCAGCAGCGCACCGGGACAGATATCCACCGGGGAGCTGTTTTTT. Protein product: CASSAPGQISTGELFF.

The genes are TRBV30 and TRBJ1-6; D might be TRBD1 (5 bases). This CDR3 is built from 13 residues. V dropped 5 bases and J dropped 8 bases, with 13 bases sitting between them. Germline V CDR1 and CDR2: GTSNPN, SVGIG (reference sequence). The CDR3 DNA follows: TGTGCCTGGGAGACAGTTGGATATTCACCCCTCCACTTT. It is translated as CAWETVGYSPLHF. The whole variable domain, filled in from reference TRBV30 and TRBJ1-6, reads SQTIHQWPATLVQPVGSPLSLECTVEGTSNPNLYWYRQAAGRGLQLLFYSVGIGQISSEVPQNLSASRPQDRQFILSSKKLLLSDSGFYLCAWETVGYSPLHFGNGTRLTVT.

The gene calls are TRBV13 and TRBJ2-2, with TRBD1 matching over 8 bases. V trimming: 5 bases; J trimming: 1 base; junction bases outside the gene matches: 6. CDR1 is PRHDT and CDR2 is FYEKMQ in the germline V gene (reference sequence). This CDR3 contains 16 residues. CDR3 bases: TGTGCCAGCAGCCCCACGGGACAGGAGAACACCGGGGAGCTGTTTTTT. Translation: CASSPTGQENTGELFF.

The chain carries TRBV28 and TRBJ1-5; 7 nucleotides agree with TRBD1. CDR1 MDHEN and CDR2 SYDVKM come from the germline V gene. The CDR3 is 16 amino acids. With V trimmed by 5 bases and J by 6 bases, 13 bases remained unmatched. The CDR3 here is CASSPGGQGEGQPQHF. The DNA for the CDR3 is TGTGCCAGCAGTCCCGGGGGTCAGGGGGAAGGTCAGCCCCAGCATTTT.

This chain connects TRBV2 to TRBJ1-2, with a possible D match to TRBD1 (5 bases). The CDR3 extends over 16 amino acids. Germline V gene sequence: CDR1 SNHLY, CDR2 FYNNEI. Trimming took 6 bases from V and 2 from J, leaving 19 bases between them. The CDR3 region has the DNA TGTGCCAGCAGGGGGGACGGGGAGGTTATCAACTATGGCTACACCTTC. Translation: CASRGDGEVINYGYTF.

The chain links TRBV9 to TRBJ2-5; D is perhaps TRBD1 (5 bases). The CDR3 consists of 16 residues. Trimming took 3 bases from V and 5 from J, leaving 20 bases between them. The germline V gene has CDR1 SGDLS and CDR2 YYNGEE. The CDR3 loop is CASSGGRSAWGETQYF. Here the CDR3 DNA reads TGTGCCAGCAGCGGTGGAAGAAGTGCTTGGGGCGAGACCCAGTACTTC.

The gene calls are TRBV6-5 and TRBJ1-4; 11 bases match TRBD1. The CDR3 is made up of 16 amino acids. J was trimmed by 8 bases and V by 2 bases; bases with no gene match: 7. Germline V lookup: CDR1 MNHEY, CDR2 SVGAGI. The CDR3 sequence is CASSYKRTGGREKLFF. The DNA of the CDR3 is TGTGCCAGCAGTTACAAACGGACAGGGGGCCGAGAAAAACTGTTTTTT.

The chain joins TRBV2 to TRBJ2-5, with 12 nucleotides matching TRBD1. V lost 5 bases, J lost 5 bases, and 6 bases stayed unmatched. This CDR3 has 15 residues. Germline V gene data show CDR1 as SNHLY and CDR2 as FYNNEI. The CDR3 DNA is TGTGCCAGCAGTCGGGACAGGGGGCCTCGGGAGACCCAGTACTTC. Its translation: CASSRDRGPRETQYF.

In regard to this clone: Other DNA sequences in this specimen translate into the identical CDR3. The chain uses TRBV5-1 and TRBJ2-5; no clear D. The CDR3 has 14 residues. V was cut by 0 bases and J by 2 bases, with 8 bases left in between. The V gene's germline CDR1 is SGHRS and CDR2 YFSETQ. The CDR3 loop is CASSLGSGQETQYF. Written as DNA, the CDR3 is TGCGCCAGCAGCTTGGGTTCGGGTCAAGAGACCCAGTACTTC.

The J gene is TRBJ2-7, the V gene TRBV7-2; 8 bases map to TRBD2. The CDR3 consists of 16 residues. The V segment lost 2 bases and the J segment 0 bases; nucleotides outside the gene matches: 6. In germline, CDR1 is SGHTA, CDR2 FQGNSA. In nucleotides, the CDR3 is TGTGCCAGCAGCTTACTAGCGGGCGGAAGCTCCTACGAGCAGTACTTC. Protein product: CASSLLAGGSSYEQYF.

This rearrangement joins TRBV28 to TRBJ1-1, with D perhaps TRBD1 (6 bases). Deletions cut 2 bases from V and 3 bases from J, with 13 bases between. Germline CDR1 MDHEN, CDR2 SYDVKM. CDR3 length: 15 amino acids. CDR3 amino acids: CASSLTGRGYTEAFF. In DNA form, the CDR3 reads TGTGCCAGCAGTTTAACAGGGAGGGGGTACACTGAAGCTTTCTTT.

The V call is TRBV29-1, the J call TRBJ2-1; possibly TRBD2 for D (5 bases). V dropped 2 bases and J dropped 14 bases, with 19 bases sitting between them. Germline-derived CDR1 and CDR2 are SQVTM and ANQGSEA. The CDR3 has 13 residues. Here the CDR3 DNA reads TGCAGCGTTGAAAGGCTTTCAGCGGATAAAAAGTTCTTC. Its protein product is CSVERLSADKKFF.

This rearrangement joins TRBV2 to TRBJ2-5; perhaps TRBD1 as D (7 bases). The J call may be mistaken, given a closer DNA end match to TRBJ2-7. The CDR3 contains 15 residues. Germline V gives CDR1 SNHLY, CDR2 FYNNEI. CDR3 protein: CASSGQGGDYYEQYF. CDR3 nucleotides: TGTGCCAGCAGTGGACAGGGAGGTGACTACTACGAGCAGTACTTC.

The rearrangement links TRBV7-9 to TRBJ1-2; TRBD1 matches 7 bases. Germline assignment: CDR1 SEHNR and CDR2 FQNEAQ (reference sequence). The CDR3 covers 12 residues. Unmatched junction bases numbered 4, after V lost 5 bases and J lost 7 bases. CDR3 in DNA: TGTGCCAGCAGCAGAAACAGGGGTGGCTACACCTTC. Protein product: CASSRNRGGYTF.

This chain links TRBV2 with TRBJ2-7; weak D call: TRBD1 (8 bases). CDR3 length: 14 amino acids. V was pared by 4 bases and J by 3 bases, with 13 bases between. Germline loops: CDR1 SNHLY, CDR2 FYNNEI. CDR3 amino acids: CASSVTGGGYEQYF. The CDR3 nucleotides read TGTGCCAGCAGTGTAACAGGGGGGGGCTACGAGCAGTACTTC.

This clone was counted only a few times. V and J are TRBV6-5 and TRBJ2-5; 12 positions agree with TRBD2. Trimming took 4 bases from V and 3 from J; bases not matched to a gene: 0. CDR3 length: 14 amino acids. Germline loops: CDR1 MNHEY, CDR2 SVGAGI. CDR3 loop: CASSWTSGKETQYF. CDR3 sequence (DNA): TGTGCCAGCAGTTGGACTAGCGGGAAAGAGACCCAGTACTTC.

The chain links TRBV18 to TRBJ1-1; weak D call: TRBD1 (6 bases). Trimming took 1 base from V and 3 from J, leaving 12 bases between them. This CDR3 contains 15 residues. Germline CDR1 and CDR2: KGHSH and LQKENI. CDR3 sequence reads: CASSPRRGFDTEAFF. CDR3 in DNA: TGTGCCAGCTCACCACGCAGGGGATTCGACACTGAAGCTTTCTTT.